This T cell receptor beta chain originates from a study of blood T cell repertoires in COVID-19. Participants were placed into cohorts based on the clinical history they reported. For recovered donors of Cohort 3, there were two negative PCRs, clearance, or symptom resolution. J lost 8 bases, V lost 6 bases, and 8 bases had no gene match. CDR3 length: 14 amino acids. Looked up from germline, CDR1 is SNHLY and CDR2 is FYNNEI. Data came from immunoSEQ multiplex PCR; TCRdb stores just in-frame clones and leaves some out. The sample includes hundreds of thousands of clones, 75% to 90% of them seen just once.

This chain joins TRBV2 and TRBJ2-1; 9 positions match TRBD1. This receptor was obtained from a man aged 18 to 29 who had recovered from COVID-19. The sequenced sample was PBMCs or T cells enriched from blood (not recorded which). The CDR3 loop reads CASRPDRGIDEQFF. The CDR3 DNA follows: TGTGCCAGCAGACCGGACAGGGGAATCGATGAGCAGTTCTTC.